This T cell receptor beta chain was sequenced in a study of graft-versus-host responses after intestinal transplantation. Study at large: Multivisceral, liver-intestinal, or isolated intestinal grafts were transplanted into recipients.

Measured with immunoSEQ multiplex PCR; TCRdb has only the in-frame clones, and not every one. In the table there are just under 65,000 clones, 90% to 95% of which are singletons. As regards this clone: No antigen is known for it.

Study-wide points: Circulating GvH clone levels at their peak were associated with HvG declines (early post-transplant).

This CDR3 comprises 12 residues. The V end was cut by 5 bases, the J end by 2 bases, with 6 bases between. The germline V gene encodes CDR1 LNHDA and CDR2 SQIVND (reference sequence). The sequenced sample was unstimulated CD8+ T cells sorted from spleen or lymph node cells, obtained before transplant. The V and J genes are TRBV19 and TRBJ1-2; D perhaps matches TRBD1 (5 bases). This clonotype originated in a human donor who was the organ donor for an intestinal transplant. CDR3 region: CASSPGNYGYTF. CDR3 DNA: TGTGCCAGTAGTCCAGGGAACTATGGCTACACCTTC.